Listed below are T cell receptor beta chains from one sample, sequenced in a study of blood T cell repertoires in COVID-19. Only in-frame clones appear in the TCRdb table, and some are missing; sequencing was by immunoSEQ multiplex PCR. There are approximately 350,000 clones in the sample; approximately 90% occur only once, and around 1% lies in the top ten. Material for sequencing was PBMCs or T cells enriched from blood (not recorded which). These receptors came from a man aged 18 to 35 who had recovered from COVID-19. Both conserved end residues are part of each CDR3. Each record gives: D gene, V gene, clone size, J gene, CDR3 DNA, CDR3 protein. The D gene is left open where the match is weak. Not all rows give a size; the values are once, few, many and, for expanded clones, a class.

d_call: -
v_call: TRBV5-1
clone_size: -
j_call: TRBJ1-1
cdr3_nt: TGCGCCAGCAGCTTGGCCGGCAGGGGCACTGAAGCTTTCTTT
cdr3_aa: CASSLAGRGTEAFF

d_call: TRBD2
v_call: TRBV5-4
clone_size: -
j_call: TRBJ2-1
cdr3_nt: TGTGCCAGCAGCTCAGCCCGACTAGCAAATGAGCAGTTCTTC
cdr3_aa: CASSSARLANEQFF

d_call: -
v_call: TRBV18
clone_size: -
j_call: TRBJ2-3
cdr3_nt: TGTGCCAGCTCACGCCTTCCCCGGGGATGGGCGGAAGATACGCAGTATTTT
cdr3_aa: CASSRLPRGWAEDTQYF

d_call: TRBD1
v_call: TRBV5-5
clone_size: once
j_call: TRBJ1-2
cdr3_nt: TGTGCCAGCCGCCTAGACAGGGCCTCTATTCTCACCTTC
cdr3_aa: CASRLDRASILTF

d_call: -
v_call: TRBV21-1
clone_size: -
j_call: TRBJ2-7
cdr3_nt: TGTGCCAGCCCTCGGACAGTCTCCTACGAGCAGTACTTC
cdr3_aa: CASPRTVSYEQYF

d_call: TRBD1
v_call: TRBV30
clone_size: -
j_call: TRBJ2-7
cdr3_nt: TGTGCCTGGACTACAGGGGCGAATTACGAGCAGTACTTC
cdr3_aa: CAWTTGANYEQYF

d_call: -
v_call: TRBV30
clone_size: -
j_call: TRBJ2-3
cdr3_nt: TGTGCCTGGAGTGCCCAAAACACAGATACGCAGTATTTT
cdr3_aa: CAWSAQNTDTQYF

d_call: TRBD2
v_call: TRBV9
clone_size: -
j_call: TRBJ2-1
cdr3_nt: TGTGCCAGCACCACCGGGACTAGGACCAATGAGCAGTTCTTC
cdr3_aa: CASTTGTRTNEQFF

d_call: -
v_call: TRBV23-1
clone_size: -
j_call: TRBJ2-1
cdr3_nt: TGCGCCAGCAGTCAAGCCCAGGGGACACTCGGGAATGAGCAGTTCTTC
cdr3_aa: CASSQAQGTLGNEQFF

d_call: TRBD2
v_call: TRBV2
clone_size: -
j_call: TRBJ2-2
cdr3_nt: TGTGCCAGCATCGAGCGGGAACAGAACACCGGGGAGCTGTTTTTT
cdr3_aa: CASIEREQNTGELFF

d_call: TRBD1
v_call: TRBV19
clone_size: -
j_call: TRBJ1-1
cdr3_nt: TGTGCCAGTAGTTCACGGACAGGGGCGAACACTGAAGCTTTCTTT
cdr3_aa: CASSSRTGANTEAFF

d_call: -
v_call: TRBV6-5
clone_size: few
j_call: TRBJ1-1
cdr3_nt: TGTGCCAGCAGTCATGGACTGACGAACACTGAAGCTTTCTTT
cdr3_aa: CASSHGLTNTEAFF

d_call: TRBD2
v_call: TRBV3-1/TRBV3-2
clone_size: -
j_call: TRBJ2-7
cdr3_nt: TGTGCCAGCAGCCAGTATAGTAGCGGGGGGTCCTACGAGCAGTACTTC
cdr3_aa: CASSQYSSGGSYEQYF

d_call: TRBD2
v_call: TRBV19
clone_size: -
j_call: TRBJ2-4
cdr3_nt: TGTGCCAGTACCGGGACTATGGACAAAAACATTCAGTACTTC
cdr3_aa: CASTGTMDKNIQYF

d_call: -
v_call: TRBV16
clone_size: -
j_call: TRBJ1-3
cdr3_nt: TGTGCCAGCAGCCAACTCCAGGGGAACTCTGGAAACACCATATATTTT
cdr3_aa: CASSQLQGNSGNTIYF

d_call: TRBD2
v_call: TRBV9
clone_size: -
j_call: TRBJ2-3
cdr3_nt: TGTGCCAGCAGCGTAGCTCCTAGCGGGTACACAGATACGCAGTATTTT
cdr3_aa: CASSVAPSGYTDTQYF

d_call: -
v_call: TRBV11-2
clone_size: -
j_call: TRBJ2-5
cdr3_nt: TGTGCCAGCAGCTTCGGTCAAGAGACCCAGTACTTC
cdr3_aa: CASSFGQETQYF

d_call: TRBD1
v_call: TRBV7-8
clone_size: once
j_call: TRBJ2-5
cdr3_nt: TGTGCCAGCAGCCTCGCTGAGGGGGCAGTGGGGACCCAGTACTTC
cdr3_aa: CASSLAEGAVGTQYF

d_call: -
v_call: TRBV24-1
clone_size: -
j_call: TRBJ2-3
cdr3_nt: TGTGCCACCTCCGCGGGTCTCACAGATACGCAGTATTTT
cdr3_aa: CATSAGLTDTQYF

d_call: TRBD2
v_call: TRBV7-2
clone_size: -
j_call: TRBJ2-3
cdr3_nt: TGTGCCAGCAGCTTGGGTTACGGGGGGGGCGCAGATACGCAGTATTTT
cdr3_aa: CASSLGYGGGADTQYF

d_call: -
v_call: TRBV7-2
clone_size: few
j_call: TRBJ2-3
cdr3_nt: TGTGCCAGCAGCTTGGGGGCTAGCACAGATACGCAGTATTTT
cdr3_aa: CASSLGASTDTQYF

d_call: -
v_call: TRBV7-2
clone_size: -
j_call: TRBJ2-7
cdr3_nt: TGTGCCAGCAGCTTCAGCGGATATAACTACGAGCAGTACTTC
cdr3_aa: CASSFSGYNYEQYF

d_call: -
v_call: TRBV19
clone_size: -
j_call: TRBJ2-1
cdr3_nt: TGTGCCAGTACCTTTGGGGGGAGGACATACAATGAGCAGTTCTTC
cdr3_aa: CASTFGGRTYNEQFF

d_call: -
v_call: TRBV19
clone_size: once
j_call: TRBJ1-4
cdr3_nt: TGTGCCAGTAGTATGGTCGGTGCAACTAATGAAAAACTGTTTTTT
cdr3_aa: CASSMVGATNEKLFF

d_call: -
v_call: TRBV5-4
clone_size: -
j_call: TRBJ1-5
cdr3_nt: TGTGCCAGCAGCTTGGGCGGTGATCAGCCCCAGCATTTT
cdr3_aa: CASSLGGDQPQHF

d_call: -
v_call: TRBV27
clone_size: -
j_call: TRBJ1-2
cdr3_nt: TGTGCCAGCAGCGGTACCAGGCTTATGGGCTACACCTTC
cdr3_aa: CASSGTRLMGYTF

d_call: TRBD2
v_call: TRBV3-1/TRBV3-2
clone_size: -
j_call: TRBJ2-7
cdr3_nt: TGTGCCAGCAGGGCTAGCGGGCCTCCGGCCCACGAGCAGTACTTC
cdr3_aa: CASRASGPPAHEQYF

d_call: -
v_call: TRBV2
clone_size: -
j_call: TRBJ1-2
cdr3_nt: TGTGCCAGCAGTGGCCTGACAGGAAGCTATGGCTACACCTTC
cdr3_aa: CASSGLTGSYGYTF

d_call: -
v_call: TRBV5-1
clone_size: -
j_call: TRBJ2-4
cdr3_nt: TGCGCCAGCATCACCAGGAACATTCAGTACTTC
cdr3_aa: CASITRNIQYF

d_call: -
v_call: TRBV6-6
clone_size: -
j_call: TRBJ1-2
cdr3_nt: TGTGCCAGCTCCACGGCGGGACCGGACTGGTTCACCTTC
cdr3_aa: CASSTAGPDWFTF

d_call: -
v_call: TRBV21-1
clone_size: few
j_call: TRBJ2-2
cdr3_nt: -
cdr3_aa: CASSKAEVARGIANTGELFF

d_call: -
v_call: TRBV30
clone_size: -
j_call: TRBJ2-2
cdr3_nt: TGTGCCTGGACCATGGGGGCTCCCGGGGAGCTGTTTTTT
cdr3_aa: CAWTMGAPGELFF

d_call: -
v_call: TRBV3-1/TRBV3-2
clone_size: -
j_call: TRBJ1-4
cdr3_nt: TGTGCCAGCACCAGGACAGTAGGGGTCGAAAAACTGTTTTTT
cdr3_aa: CASTRTVGVEKLFF